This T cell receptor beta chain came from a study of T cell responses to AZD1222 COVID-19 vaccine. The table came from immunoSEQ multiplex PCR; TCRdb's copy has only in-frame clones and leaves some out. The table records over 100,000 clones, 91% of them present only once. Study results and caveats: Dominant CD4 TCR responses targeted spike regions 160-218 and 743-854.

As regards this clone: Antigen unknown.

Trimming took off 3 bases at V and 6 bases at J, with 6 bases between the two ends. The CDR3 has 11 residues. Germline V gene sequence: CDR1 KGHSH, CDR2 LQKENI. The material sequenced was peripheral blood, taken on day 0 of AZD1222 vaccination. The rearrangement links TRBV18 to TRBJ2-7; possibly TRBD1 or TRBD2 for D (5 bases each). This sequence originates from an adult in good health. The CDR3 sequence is CASSPGREQYF. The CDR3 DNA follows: TGTGCCAGCTCACCGGGACGCGAGCAGTACTTC.